Listed below are T cell receptor beta chains from one sample, sequenced in a study of cytomegalovirus exposure and HLA in healthy donors. Using immunoSEQ multiplex PCR, the repertoire was profiled, and TCRdb retains in-frame clones only, with some absent. Here the sample spans approximately 130,000 clones, over 60% being singletons. Sequenced input: PBMCs. The origin of the receptors is a woman between 35 and 50 years old in good health and CMV-seronegative. Each CDR3 is given with its conserved first and last residue. The D gene is left open where the match is weak. Clone size is not always given. Where it is, it says once, few, many or a class for expanded clones.

>NA|TRBD2|TRBJ2-1|TRBV18
TGTGCCAGCTCACCCGGGACTAGCGGGCACTACAATGAGCAGTTCTTC
CASSPGTSGHYNEQFF
>NA|NA|TRBJ2-6|TRBV4-2
TGTGCCAGCAGCCAAGATTCTCTTAGATCTGGGGCCAACGTCCTGACTTTC
CASSQDSLRSGANVLTF
>NA|NA|TRBJ2-2|TRBV5-1
TGCGCCAGCAGCCAAAACAGGGCGGCCACCGGGGAGCTGTTTTTT
CASSQNRAATGELFF
>NA|NA|TRBJ2-1|TRBV4-2
TGTGCCAGCAGCCCCCGACTGGACTACAATGAGCAGTTCTTC
CASSPRLDYNEQFF
>NA|NA|TRBJ2-1|TRBV4-1
TGCGCCAGCAGGTCCGGGACTTTCTACAATGAGCAGTTCTTC
CASRSGTFYNEQFF
>NA|NA|TRBJ1-2|TRBV25-1
TGTGCCAGCAGTTTCTCCCAATTGGGCAGGGGTTTTGCCTACACCTTC
CASSFSQLGRGFAYTF
>NA|TRBD1|TRBJ2-2|TRBV5-1
TGCGCCAGCAGCCCGGACAGGGCGAACACCGGGGAGCTGTTTTTT
CASSPDRANTGELFF
>few|TRBD1|TRBJ2-1|TRBV28
TGTGCCAGCAGTTCTCTCGGGACAGGGAACAATGAGCAGTTCTTC
CASSSLGTGNNEQFF
>NA|TRBD1|TRBJ1-1|TRBV2
TGTGCCACGCACAGGGGGCGGACGACTGAAGCTTTCTTT
CATHRGRTTEAFF
>once|TRBD1|TRBJ2-5|TRBV14
TGTGCCAGCAGCCCATCAGGGGGCGAGCAGACCCAGTACTTC
CASSPSGGEQTQYF
>NA|NA|TRBJ1-1|TRBV11-2
TGTGCCAGCAGCTTAGAGGCCGCACAGAACACTGAAGCTTTCTTT
CASSLEAAQNTEAFF
>NA|NA|TRBJ1-1|TRBV19
TGTGCCAGTAGTATGGCGCGGTTGGGGAACACTGAAGCTTTCTTT
CASSMARLGNTEAFF
>few|TRBD2|TRBJ2-5|TRBV7-9
TGTTCCAGCAGCTTTTCCCCAGCGGGAGGCTGGGAGACCCAGTACTTC
CSSSFSPAGGWETQYF
>NA|NA|TRBJ1-6|TRBV28
TGTGCCAGCACCCTGAAGGACTTTGCATTTCGTTCACCCCTCCACTTT
CASTLKDFAFRSPLHF
>NA|TRBD1|TRBJ1-5|TRBV18
TGTGCCAGCTCACCACTCCAGGGGGCCTTGGGCAATCAGCCCCAGCATTTT
CASSPLQGALGNQPQHF
>NA|NA|TRBJ1-1|TRBV15
TGTGCCACCAGCAGGGGGCTGATGAACACTGAAGCTTTCTTT
CATSRGLMNTEAFF
>NA|NA|TRBJ1-5|TRBV2
TGTGCCAGCAAGGGGGAAAGCAATCAGCCCCAGCATTTT
CASKGESNQPQHF
>NA|TRBD2|TRBJ2-3|TRBV6-5
TGTGCCAGCAGTATGCGGGAGGGATCAGATACGCAGTATTTT
CASSMREGSDTQYF
>NA|TRBD2|TRBJ2-1|TRBV19
TGTGCCAGTTCCGGGACTATCTCGACGGAGCAGTTCTTC
CASSGTISTEQFF
>NA|NA|TRBJ1-1|TRBV6-5
TGTGCCAGCAGGGCCGACCACAGGGAGACTGAAGCTTTCTTT
CASRADHRETEAFF
>NA|NA|TRBJ2-1|TRBV15
TGTGCCACCAGCAGATATCCCCCGTCCTACAATGAGCAGTTCTTC
CATSRYPPSYNEQFF
>NA|NA|TRBJ1-1|TRBV7-2
TGTGCCAGCAGCTTAAATATGGGGCCCCGGGGGGCTTTCTTT
CASSLNMGPRGAFF
>NA|NA|TRBJ2-1|TRBV21-1
TGTGCCAGCAGCTTTACCGGGACTAGCGGGAGATGGGCTGAGCAGTTCTTC
CASSFTGTSGRWAEQFF
>NA|NA|TRBJ2-7|TRBV10-3
TGTGCCATCAGTGAGTCGGTAGTGTCAGGGTCCCGCTACGAGCAGTACTTC
CAISESVVSGSRYEQYF
>NA|NA|TRBJ2-5|TRBV7-6
TGTGCCAGCAGCTTCGACAGTCTGCAAGGGACCCAGTACTTC
CASSFDSLQGTQYF
>NA|NA|TRBJ1-3|TRBV10-1
TGCGCCAGCAGTGGACAGTCCCAATACGGAAACACCATATATTTT
CASSGQSQYGNTIYF
>NA|NA|TRBJ1-1|TRBV5-1
TGCGCCAGCAGCCCCCAGGGGATCACTGAAGCTTTCTTT
CASSPQGITEAFF
>NA|NA|TRBJ1-1|TRBV2
TGTGCCAGCCACGGGAACACTGAAGCTTTCTTT
CASHGNTEAFF
>once|NA|TRBJ1-2|TRBV4-1
TGCGCCAGCAGCCAAGACAGGGGAGCTAACTATGGCTACACCTTC
CASSQDRGANYGYTF
>NA|NA|TRBJ1-1|TRBV7-9
TGTGCCAGCAGCCCCCAGGGACTGATGAACACTGAAGCTTTCTTT
CASSPQGLMNTEAFF
>many|NA|TRBJ2-7|TRBV13
TGTGCCAGCAGCCCGCCTCTATCCAACTACGAGCAGTACTTC
CASSPPLSNYEQYF
>NA|TRBD2|TRBJ2-2|TRBV7-9
TGTTCCAGCAGCCCGCGGACTAGCGGGACACACACCGGGGAGCTGTTTTTT
CSSSPRTSGTHTGELFF
>NA|TRBD1|TRBJ2-7|TRBV7-2
TGTGCCAGCAGCCCCGGGACAGGGATGGGATCCTACGAGCAGTACTTC
CASSPGTGMGSYEQYF
>NA|NA|TRBJ2-5|TRBV18
TGTGCCAGCTCACCGTTAGCGTCCCAAGAGACCCAGTACTTC
CASSPLASQETQYF
>many|TRBD1|TRBJ1-4|TRBV5-1
TGCGCCAGCGCCTCCGGGACAGGACTCAATGAAAAACTGTTTTTT
CASASGTGLNEKLFF
>NA|NA|TRBJ2-2|TRBV7-3
TGTGCCAGCAGCGAAGAGGACAGCACCGGGGAGCTGTTTTTT
CASSEEDSTGELFF
>NA|TRBD2|TRBJ2-1|TRBV5-1
TGCGCCAGCAGCCCTCTAGCGGGAGAGAGCTCCTACAATGAGCAGTTCTTC
CASSPLAGESSYNEQFF
>NA|TRBD1|TRBJ2-1|TRBV10-2
TGCGCCATTACCCTTCAAACCGGGACAGGGCTGTCGGCGGGGCGCTCCTACAATGAGCAGTTCTTC
CAITLQTGTGLSAGRSYNEQFF
>NA|TRBD2|TRBJ2-1|TRBV6-4
TGTGCCAGCAGTCTCTCCGGGACTAGCGTCAATGAGCAGTTCTTC
CASSLSGTSVNEQFF
>NA|NA|TRBJ2-2|TRBV5-1
TGCGCCAGCAGTTCACCCGCTGTGCGGGAAGGCGACCGCCGAGAGCTGTTTTTT
CASSSPAVREGDRRELFF
>once|TRBD2|TRBJ2-4|TRBV19
TGTGCCAGTAGGGTACTAGCGGGGGCTCCCGGCAGTCAGTACTTC
CASRVLAGAPGSQYF
>NA|TRBD1|TRBJ2-7|TRBV15
TGTGCCACCAGCAGAGGAGACAGGGGGGCGGACGAGCAGTACTTC
CATSRGDRGADEQYF
>NA|NA|TRBJ1-1|TRBV28
TGTGCCAGCTCAAGGCCCGGTTTTGCGGGAAAGAACACTGAAGCTTTCTTT
CASSRPGFAGKNTEAFF
>NA|TRBD1|TRBJ1-4|TRBV28
TGTGCCAGCAGCAACCGACAGGGCCCTAGGGAAAAACTGTTTTTT
CASSNRQGPREKLFF
>NA|NA|TRBJ2-7|TRBV2
TGTGCCAGCACCCCCCGCTACGAGCAGTACTTC
CASTPRYEQYF
>NA|TRBD2|TRBJ2-1|TRBV19
TGTGCCAGTAGTATACTGACTAGCGGGAGTGACAATGAGCAGTTCTTC
CASSILTSGSDNEQFF
>NA|TRBD1|TRBJ1-2|TRBV11-2
TGTGCCAGCAGCCATCCCGGGACAGGGATGGGTGGCTACACCTTC
CASSHPGTGMGGYTF
>NA|TRBD2|TRBJ2-5|TRBV5-3
TGTGCCAGAAGCTCGCGGACTACTCCAGAGGAAAATAGCGGGAGGGCTGGAGAGACCCAGTACTTC
CARSSRTTPEENSGRAGETQYF
>once|NA|TRBJ2-1|TRBV18
TGTGCCAGCCGGCCTGGGGCAGGGTACAATGAGCAGTTCTTC
CASRPGAGYNEQFF
>once|TRBD1|TRBJ1-1|TRBV19
TGTGCCAGTCGTGGACAGGGGCGCGGCACTGAAGCTTTCTTT
CASRGQGRGTEAFF
>NA|NA|TRBJ2-7|TRBV5-5
TGTGCCAGCAGCTTCCCGGCCCAGGGGACCTACGAGCAGTACTTC
CASSFPAQGTYEQYF
>NA|TRBD1|TRBJ1-5|TRBV13
TGTGCCAGCAGCCCCCGGGACAGGCCCCGTTATCAGCCCCAGCATTTT
CASSPRDRPRYQPQHF
>few|NA|TRBJ2-5|TRBV10-3
TGTGCCATCAGTGAAGGCCAGGGGAGAGGGGAGACCCAGTACTTC
CAISEGQGRGETQYF
>NA|TRBD2|TRBJ2-3|TRBV7-2
TGTGCCAGCAGCTTCAGCGGGAGGACCACAGATACGCAGTATTTT
CASSFSGRTTDTQYF
>NA|NA|TRBJ2-7|TRBV11-2
TGTGCCAGCAGCTTAGGAGGAGACTACGAGCAGTACTTC
CASSLGGDYEQYF